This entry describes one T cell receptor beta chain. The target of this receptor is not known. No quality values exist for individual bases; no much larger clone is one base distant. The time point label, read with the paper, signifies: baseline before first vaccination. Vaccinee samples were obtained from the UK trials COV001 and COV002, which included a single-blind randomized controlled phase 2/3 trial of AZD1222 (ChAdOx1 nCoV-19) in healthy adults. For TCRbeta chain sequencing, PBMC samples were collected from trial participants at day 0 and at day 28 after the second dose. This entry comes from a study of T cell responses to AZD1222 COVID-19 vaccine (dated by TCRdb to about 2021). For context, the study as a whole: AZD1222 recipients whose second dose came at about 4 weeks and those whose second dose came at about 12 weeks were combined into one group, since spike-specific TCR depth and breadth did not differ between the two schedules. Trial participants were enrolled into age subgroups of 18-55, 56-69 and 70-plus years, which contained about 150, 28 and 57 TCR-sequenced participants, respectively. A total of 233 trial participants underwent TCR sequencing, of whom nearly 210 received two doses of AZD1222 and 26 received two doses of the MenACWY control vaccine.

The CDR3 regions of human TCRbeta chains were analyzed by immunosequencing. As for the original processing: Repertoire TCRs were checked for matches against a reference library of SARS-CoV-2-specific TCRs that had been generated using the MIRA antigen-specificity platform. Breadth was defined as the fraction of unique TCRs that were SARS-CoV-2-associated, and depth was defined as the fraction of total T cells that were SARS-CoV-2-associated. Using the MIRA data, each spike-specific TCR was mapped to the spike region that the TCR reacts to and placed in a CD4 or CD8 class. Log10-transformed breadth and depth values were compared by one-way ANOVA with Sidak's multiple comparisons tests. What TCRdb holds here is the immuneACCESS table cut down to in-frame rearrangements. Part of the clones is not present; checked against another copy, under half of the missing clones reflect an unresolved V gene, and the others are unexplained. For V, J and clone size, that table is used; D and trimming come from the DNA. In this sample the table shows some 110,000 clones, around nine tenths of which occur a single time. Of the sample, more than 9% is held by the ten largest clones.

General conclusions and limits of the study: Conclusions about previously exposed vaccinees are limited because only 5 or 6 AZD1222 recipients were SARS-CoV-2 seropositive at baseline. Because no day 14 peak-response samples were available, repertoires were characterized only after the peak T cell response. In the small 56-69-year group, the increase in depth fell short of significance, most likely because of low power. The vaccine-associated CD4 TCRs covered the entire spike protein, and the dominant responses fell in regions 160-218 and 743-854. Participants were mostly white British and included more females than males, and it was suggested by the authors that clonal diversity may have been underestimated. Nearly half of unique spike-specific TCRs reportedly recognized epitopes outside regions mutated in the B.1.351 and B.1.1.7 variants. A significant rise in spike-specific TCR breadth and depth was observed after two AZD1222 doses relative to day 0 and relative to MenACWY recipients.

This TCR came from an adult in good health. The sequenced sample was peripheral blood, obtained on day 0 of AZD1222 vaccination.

The CDR3 in this case is CASSEATVGYTF. The DNA sequence is given as TGTGCCAGCAGTGAAGCGACCGTTGGCTACACCTTC. The chain is assembled from TRBV6-1 and TRBJ1-2; no D gene can be assigned with confidence. The germline V gene sets CDR1 to MNHNS and CDR2 to SASEGT. Including cysteine and phenylalanine, the CDR3 has 12 amino acids. Only the CDR3 region is kept as DNA, spanning 36 bases read in frame from base 1. V drops 0 bases and J drops 7 bases, leaving 6 bases in between.